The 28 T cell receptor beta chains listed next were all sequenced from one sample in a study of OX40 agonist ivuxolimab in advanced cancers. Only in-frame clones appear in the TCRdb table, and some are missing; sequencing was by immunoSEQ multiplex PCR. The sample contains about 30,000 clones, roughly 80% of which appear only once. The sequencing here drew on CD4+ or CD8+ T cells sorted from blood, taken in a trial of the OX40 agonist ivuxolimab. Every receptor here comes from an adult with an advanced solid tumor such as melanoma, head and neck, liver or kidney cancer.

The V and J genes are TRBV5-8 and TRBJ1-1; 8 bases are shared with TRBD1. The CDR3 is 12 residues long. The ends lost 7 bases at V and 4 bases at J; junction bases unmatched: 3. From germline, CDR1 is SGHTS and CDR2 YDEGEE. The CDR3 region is CASLTGGTEAFF. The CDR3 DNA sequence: TGTGCCAGCCTTACAGGGGGCACTGAAGCTTTCTTT.

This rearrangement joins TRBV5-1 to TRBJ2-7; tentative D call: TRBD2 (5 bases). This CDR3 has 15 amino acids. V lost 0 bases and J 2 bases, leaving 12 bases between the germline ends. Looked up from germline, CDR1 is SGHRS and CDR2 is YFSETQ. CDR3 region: CASSLAIALPYEQYF. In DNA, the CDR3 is TGCGCCAGCAGCTTGGCCATAGCGCTACCCTACGAGCAGTACTTC.

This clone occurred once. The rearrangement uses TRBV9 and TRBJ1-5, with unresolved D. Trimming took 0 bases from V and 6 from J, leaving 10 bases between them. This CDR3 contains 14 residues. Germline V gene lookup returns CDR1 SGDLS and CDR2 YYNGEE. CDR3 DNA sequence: TGTGCCAGCAGCGTAGATGGGTCCCCTCAGCCCCAGCATTTT. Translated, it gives CASSVDGSPQPQHF. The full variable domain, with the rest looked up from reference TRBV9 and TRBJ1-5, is DSGVTQTPKHLITATGQRVTLRCSPRSGDLSVYWYQQSLDQGLQFLIQYYNGEERAKGNILERFSAQQFPDLHSELNLSSLELGDSALYFCASSVDGSPQPQHFGDGTRLSIL.

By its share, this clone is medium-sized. This CDR3 reads CASSPGQGWTEAFF. The CDR3 nucleotides are TGTGCCAGCAGCCCGGGACAGGGCTGGACTGAAGCTTTCTTT. This sequence joins TRBV7-9 and TRBJ1-1, with 9 bases matching TRBD1. This CDR3 has 14 amino acids. Trimming removed 5 bases from V and 5 bases from J; junction bases left unmatched: 6. In germline, CDR1 is SEHNR, CDR2 FQNEAQ (reference sequence).

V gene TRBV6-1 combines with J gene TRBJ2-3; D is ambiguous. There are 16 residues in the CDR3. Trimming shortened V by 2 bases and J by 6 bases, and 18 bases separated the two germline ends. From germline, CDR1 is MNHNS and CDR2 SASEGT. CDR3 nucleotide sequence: TGTGCCAGCAGTGAATGGGTGGGGTCCTATGGGGATACGCAGTATTTT. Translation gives CASSEWVGSYGDTQYF.

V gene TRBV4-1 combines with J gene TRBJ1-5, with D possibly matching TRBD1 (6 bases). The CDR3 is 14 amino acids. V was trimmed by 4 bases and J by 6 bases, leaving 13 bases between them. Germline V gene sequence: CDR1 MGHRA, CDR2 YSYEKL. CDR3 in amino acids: CASSPSRGVQPQHF. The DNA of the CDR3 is TGCGCCAGCAGCCCCTCAAGGGGGGTTCAGCCCCAGCATTTT.

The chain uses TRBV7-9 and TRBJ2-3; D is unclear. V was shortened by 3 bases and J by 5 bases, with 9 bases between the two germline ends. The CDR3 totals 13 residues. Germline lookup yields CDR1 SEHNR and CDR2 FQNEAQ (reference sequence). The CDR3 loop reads CASSFGVGDTQYF. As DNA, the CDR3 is TGTGCCAGCAGCTTTGGGGTGGGAGATACGCAGTATTTT.

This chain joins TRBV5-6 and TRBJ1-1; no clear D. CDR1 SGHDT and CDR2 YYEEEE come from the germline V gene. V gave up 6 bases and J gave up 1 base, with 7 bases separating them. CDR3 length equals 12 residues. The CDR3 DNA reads TGTGCCAGCACCTGGGGGAACACTGAAGCTTTCTTT. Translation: CASTWGNTEAFF.

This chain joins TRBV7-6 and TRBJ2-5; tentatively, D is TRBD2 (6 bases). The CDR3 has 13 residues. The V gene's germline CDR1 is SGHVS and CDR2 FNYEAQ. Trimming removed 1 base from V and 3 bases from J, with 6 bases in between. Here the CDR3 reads CASSLGEEETQYF. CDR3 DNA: TGTGCCAGCAGCTTAGGGGAGGAAGAGACCCAGTACTTC. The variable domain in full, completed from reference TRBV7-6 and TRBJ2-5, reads GAGVSQSPRYKVTKRGQDVALRCDPISGHVSLYWYRQALGQGPEFLTYFNYEAQQDKSGLPNDRFSAERPEGSISTLTIQRTEQRDSAMYRCASSLGEEETQYFGPGTRLLVL.

CDR3 in DNA: TGTGCCAGCAGTAGTGCTGGCACTGAAGCTTTCTTT. Its protein is CASSSAGTEAFF. This chain uses TRBV6-6 with TRBJ1-1; no clear D. The germline V gene encodes CDR1 MNHNY and CDR2 SVGAGI (reference sequence). This CDR3 region has 12 residues. With 5 bases removed from V and 4 bases from J, the gap between germline ends came to 8 bases.

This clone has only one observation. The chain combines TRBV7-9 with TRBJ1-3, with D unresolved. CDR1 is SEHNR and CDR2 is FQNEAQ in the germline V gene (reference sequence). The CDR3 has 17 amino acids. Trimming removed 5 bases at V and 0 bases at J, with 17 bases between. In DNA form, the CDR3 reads TGTGCCAGCAGCCAACCGGGATCTCCCGACTCTGGAAACACCATATATTTT. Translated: CASSQPGSPDSGNTIYF.

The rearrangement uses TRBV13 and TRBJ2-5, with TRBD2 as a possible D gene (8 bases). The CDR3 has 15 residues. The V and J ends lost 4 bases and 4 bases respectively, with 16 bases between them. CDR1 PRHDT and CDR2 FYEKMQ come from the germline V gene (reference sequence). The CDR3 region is CASSYREGAGETQYF. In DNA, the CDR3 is TGTGCCAGCAGCTACCGGGAGGGGGCAGGAGAGACCCAGTACTTC.

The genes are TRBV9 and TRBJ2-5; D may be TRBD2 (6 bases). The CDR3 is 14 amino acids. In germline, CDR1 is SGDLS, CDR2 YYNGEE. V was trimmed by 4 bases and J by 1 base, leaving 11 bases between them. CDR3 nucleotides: TGTGCCAGCAGCTACGGGACTTTCCAAGAGACCCAGTACTTC. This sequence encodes CASSYGTFQETQYF.

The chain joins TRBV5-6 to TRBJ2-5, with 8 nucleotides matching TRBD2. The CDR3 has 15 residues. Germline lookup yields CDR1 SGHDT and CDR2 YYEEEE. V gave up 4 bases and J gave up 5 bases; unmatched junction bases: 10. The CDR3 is CASSPETSARETQYF. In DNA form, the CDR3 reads TGTGCCAGCAGCCCCGAGACTAGCGCGAGGGAGACCCAGTACTTC.

In DNA form, the CDR3 reads TGCGCCAGCAGCCAAAACAGGGGTGACACTGAAGCTTTCTTT. This translates into CASSQNRGDTEAFF. This chain links TRBV4-1 with TRBJ1-1, with 7 bases that match TRBD1. Germline V lookup: CDR1 MGHRA, CDR2 YSYEKL. After removal of 2 bases from V and 3 bases from J, the junction contained 3 bases not matched to a gene. The CDR3 contains 14 residues.

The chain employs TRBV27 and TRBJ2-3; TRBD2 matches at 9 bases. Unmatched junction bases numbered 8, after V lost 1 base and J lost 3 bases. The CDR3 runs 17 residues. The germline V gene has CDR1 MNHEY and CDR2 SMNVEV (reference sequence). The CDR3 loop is CASSLLGGRAGTDTQYF. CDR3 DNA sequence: TGTGCCAGCAGTTTATTAGGCGGGAGGGCCGGTACAGATACGCAGTATTTT.

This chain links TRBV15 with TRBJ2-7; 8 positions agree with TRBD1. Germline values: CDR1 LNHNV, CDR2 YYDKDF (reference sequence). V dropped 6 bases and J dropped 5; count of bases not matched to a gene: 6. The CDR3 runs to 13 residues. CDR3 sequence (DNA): TGTGCCACCAGGACCGACAGGGGCCACGAGCAGTACTTC. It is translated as CATRTDRGHEQYF.

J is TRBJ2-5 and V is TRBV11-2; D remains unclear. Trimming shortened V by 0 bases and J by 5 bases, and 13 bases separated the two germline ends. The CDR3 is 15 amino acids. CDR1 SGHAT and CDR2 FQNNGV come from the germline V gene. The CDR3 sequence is CASSLDFGGRETQYF. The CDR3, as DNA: TGTGCCAGCAGCTTAGATTTTGGCGGTCGGGAGACCCAGTACTTC.

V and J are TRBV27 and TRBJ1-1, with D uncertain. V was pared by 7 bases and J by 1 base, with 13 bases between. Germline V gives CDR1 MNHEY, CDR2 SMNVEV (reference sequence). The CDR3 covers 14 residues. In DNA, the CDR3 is TGTGCCAGCAAAAACACCGGGCCGAACACTGAAGCTTTCTTT. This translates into CASKNTGPNTEAFF.

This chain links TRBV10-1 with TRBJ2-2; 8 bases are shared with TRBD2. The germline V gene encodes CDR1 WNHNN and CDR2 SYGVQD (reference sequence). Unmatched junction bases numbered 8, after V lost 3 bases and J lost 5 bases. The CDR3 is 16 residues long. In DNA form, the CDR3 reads TGCGCCAGCAGTGAAGGAGCGGGAGAATTAACCGGGGAGCTGTTTTTT. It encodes CASSEGAGELTGELFF.

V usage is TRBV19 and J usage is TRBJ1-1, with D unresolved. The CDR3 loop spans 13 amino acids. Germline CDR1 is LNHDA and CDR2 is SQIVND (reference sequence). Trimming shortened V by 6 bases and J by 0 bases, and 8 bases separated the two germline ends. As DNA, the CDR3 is TGTGCCAGTAGGCCTTCAATGAACACTGAAGCTTTCTTT. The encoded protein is CASRPSMNTEAFF.

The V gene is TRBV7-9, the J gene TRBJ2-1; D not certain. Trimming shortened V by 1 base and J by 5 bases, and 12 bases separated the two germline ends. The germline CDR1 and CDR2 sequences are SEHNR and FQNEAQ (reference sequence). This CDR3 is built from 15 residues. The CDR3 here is CASSLVPAVNNEQFF. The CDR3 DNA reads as TGTGCCAGCAGCTTAGTCCCCGCGGTTAACAATGAGCAGTTCTTC.

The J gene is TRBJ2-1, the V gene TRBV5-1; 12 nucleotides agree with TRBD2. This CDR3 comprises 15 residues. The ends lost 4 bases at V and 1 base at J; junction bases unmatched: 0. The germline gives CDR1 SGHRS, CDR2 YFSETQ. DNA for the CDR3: TGCGCCAGCAGCGGGACTAGCGGGTCCTACAATGAGCAGTTCTTC. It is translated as CASSGTSGSYNEQFF.

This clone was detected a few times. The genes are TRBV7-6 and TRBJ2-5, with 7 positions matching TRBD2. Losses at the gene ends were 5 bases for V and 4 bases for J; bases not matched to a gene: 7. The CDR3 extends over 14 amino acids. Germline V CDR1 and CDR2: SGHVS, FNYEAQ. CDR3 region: CASSVYGLGETQYF. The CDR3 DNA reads TGTGCCAGCAGCGTGTACGGACTAGGAGAGACCCAGTACTTC.

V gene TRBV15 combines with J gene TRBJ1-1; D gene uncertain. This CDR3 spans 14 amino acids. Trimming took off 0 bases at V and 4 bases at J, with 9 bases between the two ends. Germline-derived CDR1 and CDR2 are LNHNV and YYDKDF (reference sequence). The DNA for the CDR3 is TGTGCCACCAGCAGAGATTTAGCTCTCACTGAAGCTTTCTTT. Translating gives CATSRDLALTEAFF.

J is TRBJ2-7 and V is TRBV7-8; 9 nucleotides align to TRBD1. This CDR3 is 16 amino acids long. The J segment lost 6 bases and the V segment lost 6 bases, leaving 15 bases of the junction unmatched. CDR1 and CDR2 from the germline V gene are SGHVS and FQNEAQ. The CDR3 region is CASSYGVAGQGAEQYF. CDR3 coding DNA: TGTGCCAGCAGTTATGGAGTTGCGGGACAGGGCGCCGAGCAGTACTTC.

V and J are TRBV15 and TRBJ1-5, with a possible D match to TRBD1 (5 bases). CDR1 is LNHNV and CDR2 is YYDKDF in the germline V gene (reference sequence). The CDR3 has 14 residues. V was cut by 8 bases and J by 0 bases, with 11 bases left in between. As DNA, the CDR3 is TGTGCCACCTCGGGGGAATATAGCAATCAGCCCCAGCATTTT. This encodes CATSGEYSNQPQHF.

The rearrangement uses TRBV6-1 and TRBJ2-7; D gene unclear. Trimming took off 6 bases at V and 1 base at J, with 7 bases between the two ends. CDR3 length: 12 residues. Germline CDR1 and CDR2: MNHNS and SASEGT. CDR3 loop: CASSTVSYEQYF. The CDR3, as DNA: TGTGCCAGCAGCACCGTATCCTACGAGCAGTACTTC.